The 20 T cell receptor beta chains below were found in one sample sequenced in a study of T cell repertoires in cytomegalovirus infection (dated by TCRdb to the late 2010s). The antigens of these receptors remain unknown. The treatment or condition label, as the study defines it: in vitro stimulation with specific CMV peptide epitopes to enrich CMV-specific T cells. Sequenced on an Illumina HiSeq 1500. The public reads were quality trimmed at Q25 with fastp and then assembled into clones with MiXCR by TCRdb, keeping productive beta chains. Under each unique CDR3 protein, matching rows form one entry showing the most common genes and DNA. This sample comprises 110,000 or so distinct CDR3 sequences, 30% to 35% of them detected only once. In total, the top ten clones hold around 41% of the sample. The sequenced sample was CD8+ T cells from cultured PBMCs, obtained from culture after CMV antigen stimulation. The receptors here all came from a human donor in good health (CMV status not recorded). Some clones in this sample may be carry-over from other donors' samples.

In DNA, the CDR3 is TGTGCCAGCAGTTTTATAGCGGTGGTCACCGGGGAGCTGTTTTTT. Protein: CASSFIAVVTGELFF. The chain couples TRBV2 to TRBJ2-2; a weak D match, TRBD2 (6 bases). The CDR3 covers 15 residues. Germline-derived CDR1 and CDR2 are SNHLY and FYNNEI. Trimming left V 5 bases short and J 4 bases short, with 14 bases between. Combining the CDR3 with reference TRBV2 and TRBJ2-2 gives the whole variable domain EPEVTQTPSHQVTQMGQEVILRCVPISNHLYFYWYRQILGQKVEFLVSFYNNEISEKSEIFDDQFSVERPDGSNFTLKIRSTKLEDSAMYFCASSFIAVVTGELFFGEGSRLTVL.

This clonotype was observed a handful of times. The chain is built from TRBV6-5 and TRBJ2-1, with D hard to call. This CDR3 is 15 amino acids long. Germline-derived CDR1 and CDR2 are MNHEY and SVGAGI. The germline V and J ends were trimmed by 6 bases and 0 bases, with 12 bases remaining between them. The CDR3 DNA follows: TGTGCCAGCAGCCCGGTCCCGGTCTCCTACAATGAGCAGTTCTTC. Its protein product is CASSPVPVSYNEQFF.

The genes are TRBV5-4 and TRBJ1-6, with TRBD1 identical over 8 bases. This CDR3 contains 15 residues. Looked up from germline, CDR1 is SGHNT and CDR2 is YYREEE (reference sequence). Unmatched junction bases numbered 7, after V lost 4 bases and J lost 7 bases. DNA for the CDR3: TGTGCCAGCAGCAATGGGGACAGGAAGAATTCACCCCTCCACTTT. Its translation is CASSNGDRKNSPLHF. The variable domain in full, with the rest retrieved from reference TRBV5-4 and TRBJ1-6, is ETGVTQSPTHLIKTRGQQVTLRCSSQSGHNTVSWYQQALGQGPQFIFQYYREEENGRGNFPPRFSGLQFPNYSSELNVNALELDDSALYLCASSNGDRKNSPLHFGNGTRLTVT.

V gene TRBV7-4 combines with J gene TRBJ1-3, with TRBD1 matching over 9 bases. CDR3 length equals 14 residues. The germline V gene encodes CDR1 SGHVT and CDR2 SQSDAQ. J lost 10 bases, V lost 5 bases, and 9 bases had no gene match. The CDR3 protein is CASSPPIDRGTIYF. CDR3 in DNA: TGTGCCAGCAGCCCTCCAATCGACAGGGGGACCATATATTTT. The full variable domain, rest sourced from reference TRBV7-4 and TRBJ1-3, is GAGVSQSPRYKVAKRGRDVALRCDSISGHVTLYWYRQTLGQGSEVLTYSQSDAQRDKSGRPSGRFSAERPERSVSTLKIQRTEQGDSAVYLCASSPPIDRGTIYFGEGSWLTVV.

This clonotype showed up just a few times. The chain employs TRBV7-9 and TRBJ2-1; 8 nucleotides agree with TRBD1. The length of the CDR3 is 17 residues. Trimming removed 5 bases from V and 3 bases from J; junction bases left unmatched: 12. Germline V gene lookup returns CDR1 SEHNR and CDR2 FQNEAQ (reference sequence). CDR3 nucleotide sequence: TGTGCCAGCAGCCCCTCCGAAGCGACAGGGGTCTACAATGAGCAGTTCTTC. It translates to CASSPSEATGVYNEQFF.

This clonotype appeared many times. The genes are TRBV2 and TRBJ1-2; 10 bases are shared with TRBD1. V lost 10 bases and J lost 5; bases outside the gene matches: 7. Per the germline V gene, CDR1 is SNHLY and CDR2 is FYNNEI. This CDR3 has 13 residues. CDR3 amino acids: CATSRDRGYGYTF. DNA of the CDR3: TGTGCCACTTCCCGGGACAGGGGATATGGCTACACCTTC.

The V call is TRBV5-6, the J call TRBJ2-1; unclear D gene. CDR3 length: 13 residues. Germline V gene sequence: CDR1 SGHDT, CDR2 YYEEEE. Trimming took 3 bases from V and 9 from J, leaving 13 bases between them. The CDR3 coding sequence is TGTGCCAGCAGCTCGACCCCGGTGAGTGAGCAGTTCTTC. Amino acid sequence: CASSSTPVSEQFF.

This clonotype was seen repeatedly, ten times or more. The V call is TRBV5-1, the J call TRBJ1-2; D gene uncertain. The CDR3 has 18 residues. V lost 2 bases and J 1 base, leaving 21 bases between the germline ends. Germline assignment: CDR1 SGHRS and CDR2 YFSETQ. CDR3 sequence: CASSFHPRFFRNNYGYTF. Written as DNA, the CDR3 is TGCGCCAGCAGCTTTCACCCTCGGTTTTTTCGAAATAACTATGGCTACACCTTC. Complete variable domain (other parts from reference TRBV5-1 and TRBJ1-2): KAGVTQTPRYLIKTRGQQVTLSCSPISGHRSVSWYQQTPGQGLQFLFEYFSETQRNKGNFPGRFSGRQFSNSRSEMNVSTLELGDSALYLCASSFHPRFFRNNYGYTFGSGTRLTVV.

In its sample, this clonotype was seen many times. The genes are TRBV11-2 and TRBJ2-3; 8 nucleotides line up with TRBD2. The V and J ends lost 4 bases and 0 bases, in that order; junction bases with no gene match: 6. CDR1 SGHAT and CDR2 FQNNGV come from the germline V gene. The CDR3 runs 16 residues. CDR3 sequence (DNA): TGTGCCAGCAGCTCCATAGCGGGGATAAGCACAGATACGCAGTATTTT. Its protein is CASSSIAGISTDTQYF. Drawing the rest from reference TRBV11-2 and TRBJ2-3, the complete variable domain is EAGVAQSPRYKIIEKRQSVAFWCNPISGHATLYWYQQILGQGPKLLIQFQNNGVVDDSQLPKDRFSAERLKGVDSTLKIQPAKLEDSAVYLCASSSIAGISTDTQYFGPGTRLTVL.

The chain has TRBV28 and TRBJ2-1; perhaps D is TRBD1 or TRBD2 (5 bases each). V was trimmed by 6 bases and J by 4 bases, leaving 31 bases between them. The CDR3 is made up of 20 amino acids. The germline V gene has CDR1 MDHEN and CDR2 SYDVKM. CDR3 sequence: CASSHRAGRVIVVGYNEQFF. In nucleotides, the CDR3 is TGTGCCAGCAGCCACCGGGCGGGCAGGGTGATTGTAGTGGGGTACAATGAGCAGTTCTTC.

This chain joins TRBV10-3 and TRBJ1-5; D ambiguous. The length of the CDR3 is 16 residues. V dropped 2 bases and J dropped 0 bases, with 11 bases sitting between them. Germline V gene data show CDR1 as ENHRY and CDR2 as SYGVKD. Here the CDR3 DNA reads TGTGCCATCAGTGAGACGAGGGTGGATAGCAATCAGCCCCAGCATTTT. This translates into CAISETRVDSNQPQHF.

Of note for this clonotype: This may come from a read error, since a much larger clone is one base off. The chain joins TRBV11-2 to TRBJ2-5; D is ambiguous. CDR3 length: 15 amino acids. CDR1 is SGHAT, CDR2 FQNNGV, per germline. The CDR3, as DNA: TGTACCAGCAGCTTAGATCCAGGTTACGGAGAGACCCAGTACTTC. The encoded protein is CTSSLDPGYGETQYF.

In this sample, this clonotype turned up many times. This chain links TRBV7-8 with TRBJ2-7, with D tentatively TRBD2 (7 bases). V shed 3 bases and J shed 3 bases, with 15 bases lying between them. CDR1 SGHVS and CDR2 FQNEAQ come from the germline V gene. The CDR3 sequence is 15 residues long. CDR3 sequence (DNA): TGTGCCAGCAGCTTTTGGGGGGGGGCCTACTACGAGCAGTACTTC. Its translation: CASSFWGGAYYEQYF.

This clonotype came up a few times. V usage is TRBV19 and J usage is TRBJ1-2, with D perhaps matching TRBD1 (5 bases). Trimming left V 5 bases short and J 7 bases short, with 14 bases between. The CDR3 loop spans 13 amino acids. The germline CDR1 and CDR2 sequences are LNHDA and SQIVND (reference sequence). CDR3 sequence reads: CASSYQGFTGYTF. Written as DNA, the CDR3 is TGTGCCAGTAGTTATCAGGGATTCACTGGCTACACCTTC. Combining the CDR3 with reference TRBV19 and TRBJ1-2 gives the whole variable domain DGGITQSPKYLFRKEGQNVTLSCEQNLNHDAMYWYRQDPGQGLRLIYYSQIVNDFQKGDIAEGYSVSREKKESFPLTVTSAQKNPTAFYLCASSYQGFTGYTFGSGTRLTVV.

There are many counts of this clonotype. This chain connects TRBV15 to TRBJ2-3; 8 nucleotides align to TRBD2. The CDR3 loop spans 17 amino acids. J lost 2 bases, V lost 0 bases, and 7 bases had no gene match. CDR1 LNHNV and CDR2 YYDKDF come from the germline V gene (reference sequence). The CDR3 bases are TGTGCCACCAGCAGAGAGAGGGGCGGGGGGATCACAGATACGCAGTATTTT. Its protein is CATSRERGGGITDTQYF.

Details on this clonotype: At one boundary the junction diverges from the germline segment, which might be a read error. This chain uses TRBV27 with TRBJ1-4; 9 bases line up with TRBD1. CDR3 length: 14 residues. The germline gives CDR1 MNHEY, CDR2 SMNVEV (reference sequence). The CDR3 DNA follows: TGTGCCAGCAGTTCGGACAGGGGAGGGGAAAAACTTTTTTTT. This sequence encodes CASSSDRGGEKLFF.

The J gene is TRBJ1-6, the V gene TRBV7-6, with TRBD1 as a possible D gene (5 bases). The CDR3 runs to 18 residues. The V end lost 5 bases, the J end lost 7 bases, and 24 bases lay between the germline ends. Germline V CDR1 and CDR2: SGHVS, FNYEAQ. The CDR3 reads CASSRDPISTDMNSPLHF. The DNA for the CDR3 is TGTGCCAGCAGCCGAGACCCCATATCGACAGACATGAATTCACCCCTCCACTTT.

This clonotype was detected only a few times. The chain joins TRBV19 to TRBJ2-2; D possibly corresponds to TRBD2 (5 bases). Trimming took off 7 bases at V and 0 bases at J, with 9 bases between the two ends. This CDR3 has 14 amino acids. In germline, CDR1 is LNHDA, CDR2 SQIVND (reference sequence). CDR3 region: CASNGIANTGELFF. DNA for the CDR3: TGTGCCAGTAACGGGATTGCGAACACCGGGGAGCTGTTTTTT.

The chain recombines TRBV6-8 with TRBJ1-4; D gene uncertain. The CDR3 runs 15 residues. Trimming removed 3 bases from V and 4 bases from J, with 12 bases in between. In germline, CDR1 is MNHGY, CDR2 SAAAGT. In DNA, the CDR3 is TGTGCCAGCAGTTATATGGCGGGTCTTAATGAAAAACTGTTTTTT. Its protein is CASSYMAGLNEKLFF.

On this clonotype itself: The CDR3 end shows no conserved phenylalanine or tryptophan, and so a read error is likely. Here the CDR3 DNA reads TGTGCCAGCAGCTTAGATCTGGGCGACGGGGACTATGGCTACACCATC. Translated, it gives CASSLDLGDGDYGYTI. The chain links TRBV7-9 to TRBJ1-2, with unresolved D. V lost 1 base and J lost 3, with 15 bases in between. This CDR3 region has 16 residues. Germline values: CDR1 SEHNR, CDR2 FQNEAQ (reference sequence).